This T cell receptor (beta chain) originates from a study of blood T cells in healthy people across ages. This CDR3 has 12 amino acids. Germline CDR1 SEHNR, CDR2 FQNEAQ (reference sequence). V dropped 1 base and J dropped 8 bases, with 5 bases sitting between them. A sample-barcoded 5' primer and a J-beta primer mix were used in a second PCR of roughly 7 to 11 cycles. Each cDNA molecule was tagged by a template-switch adaptor with 12 random nucleotides. Every sample produced at least 3 million CDR3-containing paired-end reads. TCRdb called the 5' RACE reads again in MiXCR, with one record for every CDR3 protein. The sample consists of 1.5 million to 2 million distinct CDR3 sequences, about 31% of them appearing once. In its sample, this clonotype was seen a few times. The target antigen is unknown. Study-level findings and limits: Per million T cells, the diversity of TCR beta decreased roughly linearly as age advanced.

In terms of origin and age, donors were healthy Caucasian individuals from Russia aged roughly 6 to 90. The V call is TRBV7-9, the J call TRBJ1-4; D ambiguous. The source of this sequence is a woman aged 25 to 39 in good health. The specimen sequenced was blood. The CDR3: CASSLDSEKLFF. The CDR3 DNA is TGTGCCAGCAGCTTAGACAGCGAAAAACTGTTTTTT.